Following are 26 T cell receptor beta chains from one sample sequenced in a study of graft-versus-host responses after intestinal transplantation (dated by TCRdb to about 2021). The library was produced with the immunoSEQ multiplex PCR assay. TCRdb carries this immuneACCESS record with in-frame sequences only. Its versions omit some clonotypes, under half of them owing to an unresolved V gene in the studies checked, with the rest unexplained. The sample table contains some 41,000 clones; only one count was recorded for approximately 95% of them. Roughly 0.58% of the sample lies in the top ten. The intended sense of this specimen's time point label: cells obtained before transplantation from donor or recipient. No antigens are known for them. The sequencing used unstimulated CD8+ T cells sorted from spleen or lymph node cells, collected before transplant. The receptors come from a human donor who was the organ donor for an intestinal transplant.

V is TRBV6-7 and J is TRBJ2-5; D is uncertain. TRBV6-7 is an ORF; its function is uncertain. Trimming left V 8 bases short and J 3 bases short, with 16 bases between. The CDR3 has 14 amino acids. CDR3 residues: CASPSDRVKETQYF. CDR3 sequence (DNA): TGTGCCAGCCCCTCCGACCGGGTAAAAGAGACCCAGTACTTC.

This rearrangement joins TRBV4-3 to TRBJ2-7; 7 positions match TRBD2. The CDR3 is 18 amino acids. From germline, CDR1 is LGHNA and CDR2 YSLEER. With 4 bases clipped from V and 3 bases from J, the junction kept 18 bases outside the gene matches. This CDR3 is CASSPDPPRRGRRYEQYF. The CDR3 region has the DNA TGCGCCAGCAGCCCCGACCCACCTCGGCGGGGGAGACGCTACGAGCAGTACTTC.

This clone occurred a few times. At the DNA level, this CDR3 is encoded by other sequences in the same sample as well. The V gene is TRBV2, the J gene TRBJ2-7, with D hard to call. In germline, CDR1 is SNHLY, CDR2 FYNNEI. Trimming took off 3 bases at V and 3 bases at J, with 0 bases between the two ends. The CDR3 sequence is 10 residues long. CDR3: CASSDYEQYF. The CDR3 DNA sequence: TGTGCCAGCAGTGACTACGAGCAGTACTTC.

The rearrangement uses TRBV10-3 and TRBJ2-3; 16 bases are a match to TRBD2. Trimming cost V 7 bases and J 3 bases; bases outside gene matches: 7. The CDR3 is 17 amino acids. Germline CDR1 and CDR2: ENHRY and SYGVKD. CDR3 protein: CAITEPGLAGGTDTQYF. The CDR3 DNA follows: TGTGCCATCACCGAACCGGGACTAGCGGGGGGGACAGATACGCAGTATTTT.

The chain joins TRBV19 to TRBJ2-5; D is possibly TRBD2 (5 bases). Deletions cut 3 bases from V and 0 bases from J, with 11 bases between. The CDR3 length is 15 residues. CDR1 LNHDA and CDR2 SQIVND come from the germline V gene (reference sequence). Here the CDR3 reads CASSIVLDYQETQYF. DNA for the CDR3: TGTGCCAGTAGTATTGTGCTGGACTACCAAGAGACCCAGTACTTC.

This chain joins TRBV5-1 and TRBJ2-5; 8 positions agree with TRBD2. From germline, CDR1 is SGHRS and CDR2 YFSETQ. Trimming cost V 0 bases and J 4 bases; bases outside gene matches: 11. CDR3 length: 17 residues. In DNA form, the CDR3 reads TGCGCCAGCAGCTTGGCCTCCGGATCCGGGAGGGGAGAGACCCAGTACTTC. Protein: CASSLASGSGRGETQYF.

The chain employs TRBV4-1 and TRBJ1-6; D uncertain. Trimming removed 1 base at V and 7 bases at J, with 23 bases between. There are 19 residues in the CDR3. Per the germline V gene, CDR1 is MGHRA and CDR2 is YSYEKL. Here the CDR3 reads CASSQGPLEPRLGNSPLHF. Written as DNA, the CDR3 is TGCGCCAGCAGCCAAGGACCCTTAGAACCCCGCCTCGGAAATTCACCCCTCCACTTT.

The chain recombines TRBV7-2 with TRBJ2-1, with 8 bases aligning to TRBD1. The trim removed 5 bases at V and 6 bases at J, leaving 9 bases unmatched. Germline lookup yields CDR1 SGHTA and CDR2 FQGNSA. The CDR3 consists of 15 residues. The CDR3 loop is CASSQGALLFNEQFF. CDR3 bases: TGTGCCAGCAGCCAGGGGGCGCTTCTCTTCAATGAGCAGTTCTTC. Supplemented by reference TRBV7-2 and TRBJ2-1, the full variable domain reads GAGVSQSPSNKVTEKGKDVELRCDPISGHTALYWYRQSLGQGLEFLIYFQGNSAPDKSGLPSDRFSAERTGGSVSTLTIQRTQQEDSAVYLCASSQGALLFNEQFFGPGTRLTVL.

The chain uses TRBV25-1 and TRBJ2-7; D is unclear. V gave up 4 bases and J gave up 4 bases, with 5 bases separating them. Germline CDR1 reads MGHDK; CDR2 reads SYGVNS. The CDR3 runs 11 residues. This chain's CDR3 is CASSVGYEQYF. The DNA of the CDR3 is TGTGCCAGCAGTGTGGGTTACGAGCAGTACTTC.

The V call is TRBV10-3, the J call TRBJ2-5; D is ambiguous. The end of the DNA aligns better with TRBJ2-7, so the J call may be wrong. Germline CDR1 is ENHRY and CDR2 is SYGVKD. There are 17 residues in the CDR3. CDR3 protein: CAISSPDGAYIPYEQYF. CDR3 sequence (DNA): TGTGCCATCAGTTCCCCCGACGGAGCGTATATCCCCTACGAGCAGTACTTC.

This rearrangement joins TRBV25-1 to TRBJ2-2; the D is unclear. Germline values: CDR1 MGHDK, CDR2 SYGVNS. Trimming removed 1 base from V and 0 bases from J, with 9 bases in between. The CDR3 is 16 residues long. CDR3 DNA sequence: TGTGCCAGCAGTGAATTGTGGCAGCCGAACACCGGGGAGCTGTTTTTT. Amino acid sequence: CASSELWQPNTGELFF.

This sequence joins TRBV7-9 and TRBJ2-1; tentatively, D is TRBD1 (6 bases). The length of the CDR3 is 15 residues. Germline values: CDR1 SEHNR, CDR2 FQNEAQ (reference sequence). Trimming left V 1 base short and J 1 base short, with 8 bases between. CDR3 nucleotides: TGTGCCAGCAGCTTAGGTACAGGGTCCTACAATGAGCAGTTCTTC. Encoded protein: CASSLGTGSYNEQFF.

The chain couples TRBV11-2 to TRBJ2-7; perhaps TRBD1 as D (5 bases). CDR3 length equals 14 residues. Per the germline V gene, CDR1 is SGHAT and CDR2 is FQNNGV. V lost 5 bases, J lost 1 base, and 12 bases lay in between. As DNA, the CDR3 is TGTGCCAGCAGCCTAGTAGGGGCTTCCTACGAGCAGTACTTC. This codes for CASSLVGASYEQYF.

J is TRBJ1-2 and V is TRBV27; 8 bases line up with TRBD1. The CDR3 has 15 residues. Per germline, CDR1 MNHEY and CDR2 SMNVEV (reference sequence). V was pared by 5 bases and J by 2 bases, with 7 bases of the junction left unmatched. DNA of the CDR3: TGTGCCAGCAGTCCCGGGACAGGCCTCAACTATGGCTACACCTTC. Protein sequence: CASSPGTGLNYGYTF.

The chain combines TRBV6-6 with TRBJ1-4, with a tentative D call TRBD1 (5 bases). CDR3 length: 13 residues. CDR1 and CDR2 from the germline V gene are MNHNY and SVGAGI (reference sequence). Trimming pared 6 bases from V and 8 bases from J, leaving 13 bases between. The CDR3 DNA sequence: TGTGCCAGCAGGGGACCGCCAAGGGAAAAACTGTTTTTT. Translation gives CASRGPPREKLFF.

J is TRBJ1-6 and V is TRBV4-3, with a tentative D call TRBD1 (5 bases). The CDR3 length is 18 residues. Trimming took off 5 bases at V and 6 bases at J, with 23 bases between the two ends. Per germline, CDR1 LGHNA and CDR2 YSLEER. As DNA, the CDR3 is TGCGCCAGCAGCGATTACACCCAAGGGGTTCTTGCTAATTCACCCCTCCACTTT. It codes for CASSDYTQGVLANSPLHF.

CDR3 coding DNA: TGCGCCAGCAGCCACAGGGGGACCTTAGGCCGTTGGGGCAATGAGCAGTTCTTC. Protein: CASSHRGTLGRWGNEQFF. V gene TRBV4-1 combines with J gene TRBJ2-1; 7 nucleotides match TRBD1. J lost 6 bases, V lost 3 bases, and 17 bases had no gene match. The germline V gene encodes CDR1 MGHRA and CDR2 YSYEKL. This CDR3 contains 18 residues.

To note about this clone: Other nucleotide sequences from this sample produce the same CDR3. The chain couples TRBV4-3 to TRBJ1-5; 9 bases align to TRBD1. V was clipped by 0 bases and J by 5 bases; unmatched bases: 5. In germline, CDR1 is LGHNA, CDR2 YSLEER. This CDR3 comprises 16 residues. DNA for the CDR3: TGCGCCAGCAGCCAAGATTTAGGACAGGGGCATCAGCCCCAGCATTTT. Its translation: CASSQDLGQGHQPQHF.

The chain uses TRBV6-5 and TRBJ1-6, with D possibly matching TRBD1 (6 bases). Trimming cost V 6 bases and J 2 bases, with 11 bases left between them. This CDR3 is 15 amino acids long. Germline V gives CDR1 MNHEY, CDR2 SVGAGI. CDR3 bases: TGTGCCAGCAGAACCCAGGGGCCCTATAATTCACCCCTCCACTTT. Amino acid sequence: CASRTQGPYNSPLHF.

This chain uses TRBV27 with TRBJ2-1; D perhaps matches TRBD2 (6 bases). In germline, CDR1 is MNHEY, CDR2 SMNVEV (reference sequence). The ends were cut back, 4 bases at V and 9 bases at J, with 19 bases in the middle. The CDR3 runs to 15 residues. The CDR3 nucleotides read TGTGCCAGCAGTTCACTCCACAGCGGGCTCGCTGAGCAGTTCTTC. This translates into CASSSLHSGLAEQFF.

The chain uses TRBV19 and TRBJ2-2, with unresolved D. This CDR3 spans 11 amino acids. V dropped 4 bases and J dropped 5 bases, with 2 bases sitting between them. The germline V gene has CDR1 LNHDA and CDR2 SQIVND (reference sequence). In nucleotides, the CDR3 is TGTGCCAGTAGTACTACCGGGGAGCTGTTTTTT. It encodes CASSTTGELFF.

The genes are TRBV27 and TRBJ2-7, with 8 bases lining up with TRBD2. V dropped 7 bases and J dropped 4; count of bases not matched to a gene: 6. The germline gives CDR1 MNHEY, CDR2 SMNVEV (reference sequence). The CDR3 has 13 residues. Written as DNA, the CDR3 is TGTGCCAGCACCTCCCGGGGGGGGTACGAGCAGTACTTC. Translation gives CASTSRGGYEQYF.

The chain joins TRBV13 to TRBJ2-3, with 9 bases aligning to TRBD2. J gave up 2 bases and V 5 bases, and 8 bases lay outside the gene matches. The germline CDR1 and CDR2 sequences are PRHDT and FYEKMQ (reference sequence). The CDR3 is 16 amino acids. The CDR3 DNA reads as TGTGCCAGCAGCGTAATAGCGGGGGAAAACACAGATACGCAGTATTTT. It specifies CASSVIAGENTDTQYF.

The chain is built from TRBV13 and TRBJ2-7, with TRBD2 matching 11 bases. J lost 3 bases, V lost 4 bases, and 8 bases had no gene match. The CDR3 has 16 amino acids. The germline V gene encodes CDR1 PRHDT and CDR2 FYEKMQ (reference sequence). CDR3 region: CASSSGGTSGDYEQYF. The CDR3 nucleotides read TGTGCCAGCAGCTCGGGTGGGACTAGCGGTGACTACGAGCAGTACTTC.

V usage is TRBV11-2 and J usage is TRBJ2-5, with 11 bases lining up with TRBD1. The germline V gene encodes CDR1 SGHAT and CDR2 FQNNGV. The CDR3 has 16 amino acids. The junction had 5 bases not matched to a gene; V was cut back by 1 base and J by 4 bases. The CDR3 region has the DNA TGTGCCAGCAGCTTAGGTCAGGACAGGGGGCTAGAGACCCAGTACTTC. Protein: CASSLGQDRGLETQYF.

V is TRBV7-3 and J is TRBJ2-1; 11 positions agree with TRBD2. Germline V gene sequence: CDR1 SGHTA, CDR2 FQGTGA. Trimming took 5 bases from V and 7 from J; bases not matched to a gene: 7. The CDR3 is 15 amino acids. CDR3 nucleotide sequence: TGTGCCAGCAGCCGACTAGCGGGGAGGAGAAATGAGCAGTTCTTC. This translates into CASSRLAGRRNEQFF. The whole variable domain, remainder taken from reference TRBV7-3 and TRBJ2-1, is GAGVSQTPSNKVTEKGKYVELRCDPISGHTALYWYRQSLGQGPEFLIYFQGTGAADDSGLPNDRFFAVRPEGSVSTLKIQRTERGDSAVYLCASSRLAGRRNEQFFGPGTRLTVL.